This TCR beta chain was identified in a study of beta chain features in type 1 diabetes. cDNA synthesis used the whole RNA isolate, giving expressed TCRB sequences. Some clones are missing from TCRdb's copy, which holds only in-frame ones; the method was immunoSEQ multiplex PCR. The data contain hundreds of thousands of clones, roughly a tenth of them singletons. This clone was seen a few times. Its antigen is as yet unknown. CDR1 is SEHNR and CDR2 is FQNEAQ in the germline V gene (reference sequence). V was clipped by 5 bases and J by 3 bases, with 13 bases between them. The CDR3 is 15 residues long. Study findings and constraints: Compared to healthy donors, patients appeared to have naive, central memory and Treg TCRB repertoires that were more alike. cDNA-based reads could over-represent cells with high TCR expression. Moderate yet significant TCRB CDR3 shortening was seen in Type 1 diabetes patients in all four CD4+ subsets.

The sequenced sample consisted of central memory CD4+ T cells from blood. V usage is TRBV7-9 and J usage is TRBJ2-2; D might be TRBD1 (6 bases). This sequence was found in a man aged 30 to 39 with type 1 diabetes. For the CDR3, the DNA is TGTGCCAGCAGCGTACAGGGTTTTGACACCGGGGAGCTGTTTTTT. Amino acids: CASSVQGFDTGELFF.